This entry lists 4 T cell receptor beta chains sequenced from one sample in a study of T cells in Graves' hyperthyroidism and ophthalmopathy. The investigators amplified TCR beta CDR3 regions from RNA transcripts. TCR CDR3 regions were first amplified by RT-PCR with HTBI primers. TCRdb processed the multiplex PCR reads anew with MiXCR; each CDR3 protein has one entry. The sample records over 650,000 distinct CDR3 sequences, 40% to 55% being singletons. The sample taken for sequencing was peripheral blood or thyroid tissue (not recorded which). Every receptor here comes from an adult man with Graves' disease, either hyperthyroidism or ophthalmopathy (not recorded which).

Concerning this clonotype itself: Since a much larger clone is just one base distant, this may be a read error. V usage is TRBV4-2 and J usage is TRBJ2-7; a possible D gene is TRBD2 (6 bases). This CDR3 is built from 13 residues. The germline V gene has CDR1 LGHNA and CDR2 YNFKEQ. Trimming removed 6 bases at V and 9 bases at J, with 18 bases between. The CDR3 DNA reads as TGTGCCAGCAGGCATCCCGGGAGATCTGTGCAGTACTTC. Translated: CASRHPGRSVQYF.

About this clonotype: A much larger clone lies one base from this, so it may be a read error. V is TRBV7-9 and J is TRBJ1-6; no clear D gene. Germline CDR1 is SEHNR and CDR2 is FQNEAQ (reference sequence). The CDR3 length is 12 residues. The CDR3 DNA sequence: TGTGCCAGCAGCTCAACACATTCACCCCCCCACTTT. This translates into CASSSTHSPPHF.

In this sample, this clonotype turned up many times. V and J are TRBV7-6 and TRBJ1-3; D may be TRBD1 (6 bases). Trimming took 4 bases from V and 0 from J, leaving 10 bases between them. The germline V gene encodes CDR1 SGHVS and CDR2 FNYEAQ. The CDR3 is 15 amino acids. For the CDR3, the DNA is TGTGCCAGCAGCTCGCAGGGGAACTCTGGAAACACCATATATTTT. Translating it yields CASSSQGNSGNTIYF.

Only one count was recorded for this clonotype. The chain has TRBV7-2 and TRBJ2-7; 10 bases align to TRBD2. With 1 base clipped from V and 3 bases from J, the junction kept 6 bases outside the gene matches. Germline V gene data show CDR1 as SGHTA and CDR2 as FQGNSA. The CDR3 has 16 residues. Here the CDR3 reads CASSLEEGLAIYEQYF. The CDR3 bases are TGTGCCAGCAGCTTAGAGGAGGGACTAGCGATCTACGAGCAGTACTTC.